One and the same sample provided the 14 T cell receptor beta chains below, sequenced in a study of preoperative IRX-2 immunotherapy in early breast cancer. Noted treatment: preoperative locoregional IRX-2 cytokine immunotherapy. The method was immunoSEQ multiplex PCR; TCRdb's version includes in-frame clones alone and lacks a portion of them. This table holds fewer than 40,000 clones, just under 90% found once. Sequencing was performed on tumor tissue, taken after IRX-2 immunotherapy. Receptors originate from a human donor with breast cancer.

This clone was detected a few times. This rearrangement joins TRBV11-3 to TRBJ1-5; D gene unclear. V was clipped by 1 base and J by 4 bases, with 14 bases between them. Germline values: CDR1 SGHNT, CDR2 YENEEA. CDR3 length equals 16 residues. The CDR3 protein is CASSLGDGVGNQPQHF. The CDR3 DNA reads TGTGCCAGCAGCTTAGGAGACGGGGTGGGGAATCAGCCCCAGCATTTT. Based on the CDR3 plus reference TRBV11-3 and TRBJ1-5, the full variable domain is EAGVVQSPRYKIIEKKQPVAFWCNPISGHNTLYWYLQNLGQGPELLIRYENEEAVDDSQLPKDRFSAERLKGVDSTLKIQPAELGDSAVYLCASSLGDGVGNQPQHFGDGTRLSIL.

The genes are TRBV7-1 and TRBJ2-5; 7 nucleotides agree with TRBD1. TRBV7-1 is classed as an ORF, of uncertain function. V lost 5 bases to trimming and J lost 0 bases; unmatched junction nucleotides: 6. This CDR3 comprises 15 residues. CDR3 nucleotide sequence: TGTGCCAGCAGCCGGGACAGAATACACCAAGAGACCCAGTACTTC. Protein product: CASSRDRIHQETQYF.

The gene calls are TRBV6-8 and TRBJ2-5; D is perhaps TRBD1 (6 bases). This CDR3 is built from 15 residues. Germline V gene data show CDR1 as MNHGY and CDR2 as SAAAGT. The V and J ends lost 5 bases and 3 bases respectively, with 16 bases between them. CDR3: CASSGGRAGEETQYF. The CDR3 DNA follows: TGTGCCAGCAGTGGGGGAAGGGCAGGGGAAGAGACCCAGTACTTC.

This clone is a singleton in its sample. The chain recombines TRBV7-1 with TRBJ2-1; D unclear. TRBV7-1 is noted as an ORF with a role that remains uncertain. This CDR3 spans 16 amino acids. The germline V and J ends were trimmed by 3 bases and 0 bases, with 12 bases remaining between them. The CDR3 bases are TGTGCCAGCAGCTCTCGGACGGGTGGCTCCTACAATGAGCAGTTCTTC. It codes for CASSSRTGGSYNEQFF.

This sequence joins TRBV7-7 and TRBJ2-7; D remains ambiguous. The CDR3 has 14 amino acids. Deletions cut 3 bases from V and 3 bases from J, with 12 bases between. Germline V gene data show CDR1 as SSHAT and CDR2 as FNYEAQ (reference sequence). CDR3 sequence reads: CASSLRGQNYEQYF. In nucleotides, the CDR3 is TGTGCCAGCAGCTTGCGTGGCCAGAACTACGAGCAGTACTTC.

J is TRBJ1-1 and V is TRBV7-2; tentative D call: TRBD1 (5 bases). Trimming stripped 7 bases from V and 3 bases from J, with 12 bases between. The germline CDR1 and CDR2 sequences are SGHTA and FQGNSA. This CDR3 contains 13 residues. The CDR3 loop reads CASNVWGDTEAFF. The CDR3 DNA is TGTGCCAGCAATGTATGGGGGGACACTGAAGCTTTCTTT.

This sequence joins TRBV6-8 and TRBJ1-2; 7 positions agree with TRBD1. CDR1 is MNHGY, CDR2 SAAAGT, per germline. The CDR3 consists of 15 residues. With V trimmed by 11 bases and J by 7 bases, 19 bases remained unmatched. The CDR3 protein is CASSLGVTGVGGYTF. CDR3 nucleotide sequence: TGTGCCTCCTCACTGGGGGTAACAGGGGTTGGTGGCTACACCTTC.

This chain connects TRBV12-5 to TRBJ1-2; D perhaps matches TRBD1 (5 bases). The germline V gene encodes CDR1 LGHNT and CDR2 FRNRAP. The CDR3 runs to 13 residues. The CDR3 reads CASRDVSNYGYTF. The CDR3 nucleotides read TGTGCCAGTCGGGACGTTTCCAACTATGGCTACACCTTC.

The chain links TRBV29-1 to TRBJ1-1, with TRBD1 identical over 7 bases. Per germline, CDR1 SQVTM and CDR2 ANQGSEA. V lost 6 bases to trimming and J lost 0 bases; unmatched junction nucleotides: 10. The length of the CDR3 is 15 residues. This CDR3 is CSVPSSGGVNTEAFF. The CDR3 nucleotides read TGCAGCGTGCCAAGCTCAGGGGGTGTGAACACTGAAGCTTTCTTT.

The genes are TRBV6-8 and TRBJ2-5, with D maybe TRBD2 (7 bases). The CDR3 is made up of 15 amino acids. V dropped 6 bases and J dropped 4 bases, with 18 bases sitting between them. The germline CDR1 and CDR2 sequences are MNHGY and SAAAGT. The CDR3, as DNA: TGTGCCAGCAGGAACGGGGGGCTGGAGCGAGAGACCCAGTACTTC. Encoded protein: CASRNGGLERETQYF.

V and J are TRBV14 and TRBJ1-2; no definite D call. In germline, CDR1 is SGHDN, CDR2 FVKESK. The germline V and J ends were trimmed by 1 base and 8 bases, with 8 bases remaining between them. The CDR3 extends over 12 amino acids. CDR3 in DNA: TGTGCCAGCAGCCAAGCCACGCGGGGCTACACCTTC. This gives the protein CASSQATRGYTF.

V is TRBV19 and J is TRBJ1-3; 8 bases are shared with TRBD1. The germline CDR1 and CDR2 sequences are LNHDA and SQIVND (reference sequence). J gave up 4 bases and V 3 bases, and 5 bases lay outside the gene matches. The CDR3 runs to 15 residues. CDR3 loop: CASSISWTGGNTIYF. As DNA, the CDR3 is TGTGCCAGTAGTATCAGCTGGACAGGGGGAAACACCATATATTTT.

The chain employs TRBV19 and TRBJ1-4; 8 bases map to TRBD1. The CDR3 length is 14 residues. The J segment lost 5 bases and the V segment lost 7 bases, leaving 6 bases of the junction unmatched. Per germline, CDR1 LNHDA and CDR2 SQIVND (reference sequence). This CDR3 reads CASKSGGANEKLFF. The CDR3 DNA sequence: TGTGCCAGTAAATCAGGGGGCGCGAATGAAAAACTGTTTTTT.

The chain uses TRBV18 and TRBJ1-2, with D perhaps TRBD1 (6 bases). V was shortened by 2 bases and J by 2 bases, with 18 bases between the two germline ends. Germline values: CDR1 KGHSH, CDR2 LQKENI. This CDR3 contains 17 residues. As DNA, the CDR3 is TGTGCCAGCTCACCATACACCGGGGGCTCGTCCAACTATGGCTACACCTTC. This sequence encodes CASSPYTGGSSNYGYTF.